The source of this TCR beta chain is a study of early T cells in non-severe SARS-CoV-2 infection. About the research overall: Sequenced bulk RNA came from whole blood that was unsorted, and chains were unpaired. Findings and caveats of the study: VDJdb matches were skewed toward anti-spike CD8 T cell responses.

A word on this clonotype: Its specificity is unknown.

Researchers tagged individual cDNA molecules with unique molecular identifiers. TCRdb independently ran MiXCR on the 5' RACE reads; one entry per CDR3 protein. The sample has fewer than 100,000 distinct CDR3 sequences; around 5.6% are singletons. The CDR3 contains 15 residues. Per the germline V gene, CDR1 is MDHEN and CDR2 is SYDVKM. J gave up 1 base and V 5 bases, and 7 bases lay outside the gene matches. This sequence originates from an adult who was a healthcare worker with PCR-confirmed SARS-CoV-2 infection or an uninfected control (not recorded which). The sample taken for sequencing was whole blood. V and J are TRBV28 and TRBJ2-7, with 8 bases aligning to TRBD1. Written as DNA, the CDR3 is TGTGCCAGCAGTCTAACAGGGGGTATATCCTACGAGCAGTACTTC. The encoded protein is CASSLTGGISYEQYF.